The source of this T cell receptor (beta chain) is a study of cytomegalovirus exposure and HLA in healthy donors (dated by TCRdb to the late 2010s). About the study as a whole: An earlier analysis of roughly 570 of the donors reported 276 Gb of sequence data and around 120 million unique TCR beta sequences obtained from about 170 million T cells. Along with the approximately 700-subject first cohort, a separate validation cohort of over a hundred different subjects was used. Rather than drawing on any new phenotypic data, the later analysis identified candidate immune exposures from TCR beta sequences and the way those sequences occurred across donors. A later genetic analysis took genome-wide SNP genotypes for about 65% of the roughly 670 donors and used that subset as a discovery cohort. In an earlier analysis of roughly 580 of the donors, high-throughput TCR beta sequencing was used to judge whether each TCR beta V gene segment behaved as functional or pseudogenic. Donor age, sex, ethnicity and CMV serostatus were compiled alongside the repertoire data. All discovery cohort repertoires had been generated using a single sequencing platform. Class I and class II HLA loci were covered by the typing at four-digit resolution. The number of donors typed differed by locus, with roughly 620-630 for A, B, C, DRB1 and DQB1, approximately 500 for DQA1, 606 for DPA1, and around 460 for DPB1. To study patterns of TCR occurrence, a later analysis re-analyzed previously published TCR beta repertoires from around 700 donors and added high-resolution HLA genotyping. Roughly 300 gigabases of sequencing data and roughly 81 million unique TCR sequences made up an early release that covered 500 to 700 HLA-typed donors. The study combined high-throughput TCR immunosequencing, statistical association of individual TCRs with disease status, and machine learning to predict cytomegalovirus infection status. Among roughly 400 genotyped donors of the cohort, an average of 235,054 unique TCR beta nucleotide sequences were sequenced per donor, roughly 20% of them non-productive. Using immunosequencing, the study profiled T cell repertoires from around 670 subjects and related those repertoires to cytomegalovirus serostatus. Of the 350 to 400 genotyped donors, 65% to 90% fell in the genetic ancestry cluster associated with self-reported Caucasian donors. The study was designed to test whether signatures of past pathogen exposure could be identified by cataloging public T cell receptors. Because of strong linkage in the cohort, five DR-DQ haplotypes were treated as single units for association and clustering. Beyond this particular receptor, the publication reports: Most TCR sequences were seen in very few donors, while some public TCRs were found in many individuals. In a later analysis, the rate of TCR association differed among HLA loci, with DRB1 alleles having the most associated TCRs and HLA-C alleles having the fewest. A further reported finding was that TCR beta sequences accurately predicted the HLA-A and HLA-B alleles for most subjects in the first cohort. Because counts were too low, seventeen rarely observed V segments, including chromosome 9 orphons, were excluded from the earlier analysis of several hundred of the donors. A later analysis associated approximately 17,000 TCR beta sequences with specific HLA alleles at a false discovery rate of 0.05. In a later analysis, HLA-associated TCR beta chains were found to be more clonally expanded and to have lower generation probabilities than equally common non-associated chains. CMV serostatus was the only immune exposure information available for the cohort. Most CMV-associated TCR beta chains appeared to be HLA-restricted in a later analysis, and the HLA associations seemed to be driven largely by CMV exposure. HLA typing was unavailable for some donors at each locus, so association tests used only the typed subset. Three of the identified cytomegalovirus-associated TCR beta chains were confirmed in vitro to be specific for cytomegalovirus antigens. Several of the top co-occurrence clusters appeared to be linked to parvovirus B19, influenza, CMV and Epstein-Barr virus, according to a later analysis. The presence/absence analyses assumed that sequencing depth was roughly uniform across donors, and that assumption may not be true. This cohort had only TCR beta chains sequenced, and the lack of alpha or paired-chain data limited which features could be detected. The classifier was reported to diagnose cytomegalovirus status with high specificity and sensitivity in both the original and validation cohorts. The 87-base-pair reads could not distinguish some IMGT-functional V segments, including TRBV6-2 and TRBV6-3, so those segments were excluded. In an earlier analysis of around 500 of the donors, most TCR beta V segments appeared in productive rearrangements about 90% or about 30% of the time, broadly matching IMGT annotations. According to a later genetic analysis, donors in an Asian-associated ancestry cluster had fewer N-insertions in productive TCRs than the approximately 710-donor mean. A cluster of highly shared sequence variants was judged likely to be a technical artifact of the sequencing pipeline. Assigning TCR associations to individual alleles was difficult when HLA alleles, especially DR and DQ, strongly co-occurred. The study gave a list of some 150 TCR beta chains associated with cytomegalovirus. A later genetic analysis associated a missense DCLRE1C variant with V-gene and J-gene trimming of TCR beta chains, and an independent cohort replicated the association. The authors suggested that the approach could potentially be generalized to other disease states and immunological phenotypes. Linkage disequilibrium might explain the correlated functional status among segregating V segments, but an unknown experimental factor could not be excluded.

Receptor libraries were prepared by the immunoSEQ multiplex PCR assay. For the multiplex PCR, a mixture combining 60 forward primers for TCR Vbeta segments and 13 reverse primers for TCR Jbeta segments was used. Amplification of the CDR3 region of rearranged TCR beta genes was performed with a multiplex PCR assay on genomic DNA. On the Illumina HiSeq System, the amplified TCR beta libraries were sequenced as 87-base-pair reads. The original pipeline was this. A later analysis counted about 80 million unique TCR beta chains across the 550 to 700 repertoires, and 9.5 million to 11 million of these chains were shared by at least two donors. A nearest-neighbor algorithm error-corrected the raw reads and collapsed the reads into unique sequences, merging closely related sequences to remove PCR and sequencing errors. V, D and J gene segments were assigned by aligning CDR3 sequences to IMGT reference sequences. Each retained sequence needed at least a six-nucleotide match to both a V gene segment and a J gene segment. Rearrangements were called productive when the CDR3 lacked stop codons and stayed in frame with V and J; all others were non-productive. Following IMGT convention, CDR3 was defined as the stretch from the second conserved V-encoded cysteine to the conserved J-encoded phenylalanine. The earlier analysis of about 610 of the donors excluded any sequence lacking an unambiguous match to a single V gene segment. An earlier analysis of fewer than 750 of the donors classified V segments as functional when productive rearrangements were above 56.7% and as segregating when the standard deviation between donors was above 5%. A statistical classification framework was built for diagnosing cytomegalovirus status from the catalog of TCR beta chain sequences. V and J gene assignment, in a later analysis, came from comparing TCR nucleotide sequences with IMGT/GENE-DB human TR gene sequences. Using the TCRdist pipeline, a later analysis assigned CDR3 sequences along with most-parsimonious VDJ recombination scenarios. In a later analysis, each TCR beta chain was defined by its CDR3 amino acid sequence together with its V-gene family, and reads without a unique V-gene family were excluded. To address suspected cross-contamination and a sequencing artifact, a later analysis removed a few hundred highly shared, low-generation-probability nucleotide sequences. In a later analysis, a clonal expansion index was calculated for each public chain from normalized within-repertoire ranks of inferred template counts. In a later analysis, generation probabilities were computed using a VDJ recombination model fitted to out-of-frame rearrangements, and the results were checked against IGoR. In a later analysis, TCR-TCR, TCR-HLA and TCR-CMV co-occurrence was scored with hypergeometric tests, and a repertoire-size bias correction was applied to TCR pairs. To estimate false discovery rates, a later analysis permuted the HLA or CMV assignments 20 times. In a later analysis, co-occurring TCRs were grouped with DBSCAN, and TCRdist sequence similarity was added when clustering was performed within HLA-allele-positive subsets. Co-occurrence clustering excluded repertoires with fewer than 30,000 or more than 120,000 public chains, plus five with anomalous nucleotide sharing. TCRdb stores this immuneACCESS table with in-frame sequences only. Part of the clones is absent; in the studies checked, under half of the shortfall reflects unresolved V genes, and no reason is known for the rest. The DNA was the basis for D and trimming; V, J and clone size are from that table. The sample contains 110,000 or so clones, about four fifths of them found a single time. The top ten hold roughly 2% of the sample.

The CDR3, cysteine through phenylalanine, is 15 amino acids long. This entry keeps only the CDR3 DNA: 45 bases, framed from base 1. The germline ends are 18 bases apart after V is trimmed by 5 bases and J by 8 bases. CDR1 and CDR2, per the germline V gene, are SGHTA and FQGTGA. In its sample, this clone was seen once. What antigen it recognizes has not been identified. Base qualities are not at hand, and no much larger clone is one base apart. The cohort comprised hundreds of healthy bone marrow donors. At the time of sampling, every cohort member was nominally healthy, though immune exposures that went unrecorded were likely present. The donor tested CMV seronegative, placing the donor among the 352 seronegative members of the cohort. Every donor gave a peripheral blood sample, and the peripheral blood mononuclear cells from that sample were used for TCR beta sequencing. Genomic DNA was extracted from the blood cell samples with the Qiagen DNeasy Blood Extraction Kit.

The sequence derives from a woman aged 25 to 39 in good health and CMV-seronegative. The sequenced material came from PBMCs. This receptor chain uses TRBV7-3 and TRBJ2-2; TRBD2 is a possible D gene, resting on 6 matching bases. The CDR3 region reads CASSLNAGTPGELFF. The nucleotide sequence reads TGTGCCAGCAGCCTAAACGCGGGGACCCCGGGGGAGCTGTTTTTT.